Below are 32 T cell receptor beta chains sequenced from a single sample in a study of tumor-infiltrating lymphocytes in primary liver carcinoma. cDNA specific to TCR beta was made from 500 ng of total RNA, with a constant-region primer employed for priming. ARM-PCR, slightly modified, supplied the TCR beta libraries through three nested multiplex PCR rounds. The study ran its first two PCR rounds for about 11 cycles each, using TRBV1-TRBV30 forward primers and a C-beta reverse primer. TCRdb called the multiplex PCR reads again in MiXCR, with one record for every CDR3 protein. The table has around 80,000 distinct CDR3 sequences, approximately 77% seen once. From about 19-30 mg of unsorted bulk tissue, DNA and RNA were co-extracted together. Material: liver tumor tissue from sampling region 1. Subset reported: tumor region T1, superior pole. The source is a man aged 35-49 years with primary liver carcinoma and hepatitis B virus infection.

This clonotype was detected once. As the CDR3 is not closed by the conserved phenylalanine or tryptophan, this likely results from a read error. V is TRBV11-2 and J is TRBJ2-5; D may be TRBD1 (5 bases). The CDR3 covers 17 residues. Germline V gene sequence: CDR1 SGHAT, CDR2 FQNNGV. The CDR3 sequence is CVSSLGALSGFQETQYL. In DNA, the CDR3 is TGTGTCAGCAGCTTAGGGGCCTTGTCCGGGTTTCAAGAGACTCAGTACCTC.

The chain is built from TRBV19 and TRBJ2-1; the match to TRBD1 covers 10 bases. V shed 6 bases and J 5 bases; nucleotides not matched to a gene: 4. Germline V lookup: CDR1 LNHDA, CDR2 SQIVND (reference sequence). The CDR3 has 14 amino acids. CDR3 in DNA: TGTGCCAGTAGCGACAGGGGGCTCGACAATGAGCAGTTCTTC. As protein: CASSDRGLDNEQFF.

Points on this clonotype: The CDR3 carries no conserved terminal phenylalanine or tryptophan, so it likely arises from a read error. V is TRBV4-1 and J is TRBJ1-6; possibly TRBD1 for D (5 bases). The V end lost 2 bases, the J end lost 0 bases, and 11 bases lay between the germline ends. CDR1 and CDR2 (germline): MGHRA, YSYEKL. This CDR3 is built from 17 residues. The CDR3 loop is CASSQPQDRSYNSPLHI. In nucleotides, the CDR3 is TGCGCCAGCAGCCAACCACAGGACCGCTCCTATAATTCACCCCTCCACATT.

Turning to this clonotype: This clone may be a read error of a much larger clone one base away. V is TRBV28 and J is TRBJ2-7; the D gene is possibly TRBD2 (6 bases). The CDR3 is made up of 12 amino acids. V lost 3 bases and J lost 7, with 10 bases in between. CDR1 is MDHEN and CDR2 is SYDVKM in the germline V gene. CDR3: CASSFEGREQYF. The CDR3 bases are TGTGCCAGCAGTTTCGAAGGGAGGGAGCAGTACTTC.

To note about this clonotype: Lacking the conserved final phenylalanine or tryptophan, this CDR3 likely reflects a read error. The rearrangement joins TRBV4-2 to TRBJ2-3; TRBD1 or TRBD2 may be the D gene (5 bases each). This CDR3 comprises 13 residues. Germline lookup yields CDR1 LGHNA and CDR2 YNFKEQ. The CDR3 sequence is CASSQDLGDTQYY. CDR3 DNA sequence: TGTGCCAGCAGCCAAGACTTGGGGGATACACAGTATTAT.

This clonotype was detected a few times. V usage is TRBV5-1 and J usage is TRBJ2-7, with D possibly TRBD2 on 6 matching bases. Germline CDR1 and CDR2: SGHRS and YFSETQ. V lost 0 bases to trimming and J lost 2 bases, with 12 bases between them. The length of the CDR3 is 15 residues. This chain's CDR3 is CASSLVAGNTYEQYF. CDR3 in DNA: TGCGCCAGCAGCTTGGTGGCGGGAAACACCTACGAGCAGTACTTC.

The chain combines TRBV28 with TRBJ1-5, with 9 bases that match TRBD1. The V gene end was trimmed by 6 bases and the J gene end by 2 bases; junction bases not matched to a gene: 11. This CDR3 has 17 residues. The germline V gene has CDR1 MDHEN and CDR2 SYDVKM. Here the CDR3 reads CASSRDRGKNRNQPQHF. CDR3 bases: TGTGCCAGCAGCCGTGACAGGGGGAAGAATCGCAATCAGCCCCAGCATTTT.

This clonotype has at least ten counts. The V call is TRBV6-1, the J call TRBJ1-6, with D unresolved. Per the germline V gene, CDR1 is MNHNS and CDR2 is SASEGT. The germline V and J ends were trimmed by 6 bases and 0 bases, with 18 bases remaining between them. The CDR3 has 18 residues. The CDR3 loop is CASRGPTGGRSYNSPLHF. The CDR3 DNA sequence: TGTGCCAGCAGGGGTCCGACGGGAGGTCGCTCCTATAATTCACCCCTCCACTTT.

The rearrangement joins TRBV11-1 to TRBJ2-1; D may correspond to TRBD1 or TRBD2 (5 bases each). The germline CDR1 and CDR2 sequences are SGHAT and FQDESV (reference sequence). The V gene lost 9 bases and the J gene lost 5 bases, with 26 bases spanning the gap. The CDR3 contains 17 residues. This chain's CDR3 is CARSLGLAGEVNNEQFF. The CDR3 DNA reads TGTGCCAGGAGCCTGGGGCTAGCTGGAGAAGTTAACAATGAGCAGTTCTTC.

In the case of this clonotype: Here the CDR3 omits its conserved ending phenylalanine or tryptophan, so a read error is the likely source. The rearrangement joins TRBV28 to TRBJ2-3; 10 bases agree with TRBD1. This CDR3 has 16 amino acids. Germline lookup yields CDR1 MDHEN and CDR2 SYDVKM. The chain's CDR3 is CASSGAGDRGTDSQYV. Here the CDR3 DNA reads TGTGCCAGCAGTGGGGCTGGGGACAGGGGCACAGATTCGCAGTATGTT.

J is TRBJ2-7 and V is TRBV4-1, with no clear D. Per germline, CDR1 MGHRA and CDR2 YSYEKL. The CDR3 is made up of 13 amino acids. CDR3 DNA sequence: TGCGCCAGCAGTCAAGATCGCGGATTCGGGCAGTACGTC. This encodes CASSQDRGFGQYV.

This clonotype showed up many times. This chain joins TRBV6-1 and TRBJ2-5, with D hard to call. The germline V gene has CDR1 MNHNS and CDR2 SASEGT. CDR3 length: 15 amino acids. With 2 bases removed from V and 5 bases from J, the gap between germline ends came to 15 bases. The CDR3 loop reads CASSEFGPRGETQYF. CDR3 nucleotide sequence: TGTGCCAGCAGTGAATTTGGCCCAAGAGGCGAGACCCAGTACTTC.

In the case of this clonotype: The junction differs from germline at one of its ends, possibly a read error. The J gene is TRBJ2-3, the V gene TRBV5-4, with TRBD2 matching 8 bases. The germline CDR1 and CDR2 sequences are SGHNT and YYREEE (reference sequence). The CDR3 runs to 14 residues. Here the CDR3 DNA reads TGTTCCAGCAGCCCCAAAGCGGGGGCAGATACGGAGTATTTT. Protein: CSSSPKAGADTEYF.

V and J are TRBV11-2 and TRBJ1-2; D is unclear. The V and J ends lost 5 bases and 5 bases respectively, with 15 bases between them. Germline V gene sequence: CDR1 SGHAT, CDR2 FQNNGV. This CDR3 is built from 14 residues. CDR3 nucleotides: TGTGCCAGCAGCCCAGCCGACAAGAATTATGGCTACACCTTC. Translation: CASSPADKNYGYTF.

V and J are TRBV6-1 and TRBJ2-2; tentatively, D is TRBD1 (5 bases). Per the germline V gene, CDR1 is MNHNS and CDR2 is SASEGT. The CDR3 has 15 amino acids. As DNA, the CDR3 is TGTATCAGCAGTGAGGAACAGGTGAACACCGGGGAGCTGTTTTTT. Its protein product is CISSEEQVNTGELFF.

The chain has TRBV29-1 and TRBJ2-7, with D hard to call. Germline lookup yields CDR1 SQVTM and CDR2 ANQGSEA. V lost 7 bases to trimming and J lost 3 bases, with 16 bases between them. CDR3 length: 13 residues. The CDR3 bases are TGCAGCGCCGGAGTCCTCAGCGTCTACGAGCAGTACTTC. Translating gives CSAGVLSVYEQYF.

As for this clonotype: A read error may explain this, as a much larger clone is one base away. The genes are TRBV6-5 and TRBJ2-6, with D perhaps matching TRBD2 (5 bases). Germline CDR1 is MNHEY and CDR2 is SVGAGI. Trimming removed 11 bases at V and 0 bases at J, with 14 bases between. The CDR3 sequence is 15 residues long. In DNA form, the CDR3 reads TGTGCCCTCCCACTCGGAGGCTCTGGGGCCAACGTCCTGACTTTC. Translation: CALPLGGSGANVLTF.

On this clonotype itself: Just one base apart from a much larger clone, this may be a read error. The chain is built from TRBV7-8 and TRBJ1-3, with no clear D. The germline V gene has CDR1 SGHVS and CDR2 FQNEAQ. The CDR3 sequence is 15 residues long. V was shortened by 3 bases and J by 1 base, with 10 bases between the two germline ends. CDR3 amino acids: CASSFGGSSGNTIYF. CDR3 sequence (DNA): TGTGCCAGCAGCTTCGGAGGGTCTTCTGGAAACACCATATATTTT.

Comments on this clonotype: Relative to the germline gene, one junction end is altered; a read error may explain this. V and J are TRBV5-1 and TRBJ2-7, with TRBD1 matching 8 bases. Germline CDR1 is SGHRS and CDR2 is YFSETQ. The CDR3 is 14 amino acids. The CDR3 sequence: CASSPRGPSYGQYF. The CDR3, as DNA: TGCGCCAGCAGCCCCAGGGGGCCCTCCTACGGGCAGTACTTC.

Regarding this clonotype: The junction differs from germline at one of its ends, possibly a read error. This chain connects TRBV6-5 to TRBJ2-3, with 8 positions matching TRBD1. Germline V gene lookup returns CDR1 MNHEY and CDR2 SVGAGI. CDR3 size: 15 residues. CDR3 DNA sequence: TGTACCAGCAGACCCGGGACAGGCATTTGCGATACGCAGTATTTC. Protein product: CTSRPGTGICDTQYF.

Points on this clonotype: One base away lies a much larger clone, so this may be a sequencing read error. The CDR3 sequence: CASSTGTQNYDEQFF. DNA of the CDR3: TGTGCCAGCAGCACCGGGACCCAGAACTACGATGAGCAGTTCTTC. The rearrangement joins TRBV6-6 to TRBJ2-1; D may match TRBD1 or TRBD2 (5 bases each). The CDR3 is made up of 15 amino acids. Per germline, CDR1 MNHNY and CDR2 SVGAGI (reference sequence).

In this sample, this clonotype is medium-sized. The J gene is TRBJ2-1, the V gene TRBV11-2, with D unresolved. This CDR3 is 14 amino acids long. Deletions cut 1 base from V and 5 bases from J, with 9 bases between. Germline V gene sequence: CDR1 SGHAT, CDR2 FQNNGV. The CDR3 loop is CASSLVQENNEQFF. The CDR3 region has the DNA TGTGCCAGCAGCTTAGTGCAGGAGAACAATGAGCAGTTCTTC.

There are many counts of this clonotype. The chain recombines TRBV30 with TRBJ2-6; 9 bases align to TRBD1. J lost 4 bases, V lost 8 bases, and 12 bases had no gene match. Per the germline V gene, CDR1 is GTSNPN and CDR2 is SVGIG (reference sequence). The CDR3 is 16 amino acids. The CDR3 here is CAHRDRAASGANVLTF. The DNA for the CDR3 is TGTGCCCACCGGGACAGGGCCGCCTCGGGGGCCAACGTCCTGACTTTC. The complete variable domain, with remaining parts taken from reference TRBV30 and TRBJ2-6, reads SQTIHQWPATLVQPVGSPLSLECTVEGTSNPNLYWYRQAAGRGLQLLFYSVGIGQISSEVPQNLSASRPQDRQFILSSKKLLLSDSGFYLCAHRDRAASGANVLTFGAGSRLTVL.

This clonotype was picked up many times. The genes are TRBV12-3 or TRBV12-4 and TRBJ1-1; tentative D call: TRBD1 (6 bases). The CDR3 has 13 amino acids. The ends were cut back, 5 bases at V and 4 bases at J, with 11 bases in the middle. The CDR3 DNA follows: TGTGCCAGCAGTCGGGACATGGGCACTGAAGCTTTCTTT. Protein product: CASSRDMGTEAFF.

This clonotype was seen more than once but under ten times. This chain connects TRBV11-1 to TRBJ2-7, with D perhaps matching TRBD1 (5 bases). Germline V gene lookup returns CDR1 SGHAT and CDR2 FQDESV (reference sequence). The V gene lost 5 bases and the J gene lost 1 base, with 12 bases spanning the gap. The CDR3 is made up of 14 amino acids. CDR3 sequence reads: CASSPSQGSYEQYF. Here the CDR3 DNA reads TGTGCCAGCAGCCCCTCCCAGGGTTCCTACGAGCAGTACTTC.

To note about this clonotype: A junction end diverges from the germline sequence, so it may reflect a read error. This chain connects TRBV4-1 to TRBJ1-5, with no clear D. CDR1 and CDR2 (germline): MGHRA, YSYEKL. The CDR3 runs 13 residues. As DNA, the CDR3 is TGCGCCATCAACCAAGTGAGCAATCAGTCCCAGCATTTT. Protein product: CAINQVSNQSQHF.

To note about this clonotype: A read error is likely, as this CDR3 ends without the conserved phenylalanine or tryptophan. The genes are TRBV4-2 and TRBJ2-3, with TRBD2 as a possible D gene (6 bases). Germline V gene lookup returns CDR1 LGHNA and CDR2 YNFKEQ. This CDR3 comprises 18 residues. DNA of the CDR3: TGTGCCAGCAGTCAAGAACTCCGCCCGGGAGTCGGTTTAGATACGCAGTATTCT. Translation: CASSQELRPGVGLDTQYS.

As concerns this clonotype: The junction differs from germline at one of its ends, possibly a read error. The chain is built from TRBV7-9 and TRBJ1-5; TRBD1 might be the D (5 bases). The CDR3 is 12 amino acids. The V gene's germline CDR1 is SEHNR and CDR2 FQNEAQ (reference sequence). The CDR3 DNA reads TGTACCAGCAGTGAAGGGGATCAGTCCCAGCATTTT. Translation: CTSSEGDQSQHF.

A note on this clonotype: Compared with germline, one end of the junction differs, possibly owing to a read error. The rearrangement uses TRBV29-1 and TRBJ2-5, with 7 bases aligning to TRBD2. This CDR3 has 13 residues. CDR1 is SQVTM, CDR2 ANQGSEA, per germline. CDR3 nucleotide sequence: TGCAGAGTTAGTGGGAGGGCCGCTGAGACCCAGTATTTC. Protein: CRVSGRAAETQYF.

This clonotype was counted between two and nine times. At one of its ends the junction is not consistent with the germline gene, which may arise from a read error. This chain uses TRBV28 with TRBJ1-6, with D possibly being TRBD1 (5 bases). The CDR3 length is 16 residues. Germline lookup yields CDR1 MDHEN and CDR2 SYDVKM. CDR3 in amino acids: CVSSPTWGVLNSPLHF. The CDR3 DNA reads as TGTGTCAGCAGTCCGACCTGGGGGGTCCTAAATTCACCCCTCCACTTT.

This clonotype was seen a handful of times. A clone one base away is much larger, so this may be a read error. V usage is TRBV5-1 and J usage is TRBJ1-5; 9 bases align to TRBD1. Germline V gene lookup returns CDR1 SGHRS and CDR2 YFSETQ. The CDR3 length is 16 residues. The ends lost 4 bases at V and 11 bases at J; junction bases unmatched: 16. The CDR3 loop is CASSATRTGDGQSQHF. The DNA for the CDR3 is TGCGCCAGCAGCGCGACGAGGACAGGGGATGGCCAGTCCCAGCATTTT.

Remarks on this clonotype: At one of its ends the junction is not consistent with the germline gene, which may arise from a read error. CDR3 sequence: CASNLEAGDEELFF. The CDR3 region has the DNA TGTGCCAGCAACTTAGAGGCTGGGGACGAAGAACTGTTTTTT. The chain joins TRBV11-2 to TRBJ1-4, with a tentative D call TRBD1 (5 bases). CDR3 length: 14 amino acids. CDR1 SGHAT and CDR2 FQNNGV come from the germline V gene.